Given below is one T cell receptor (beta chain) in context. The protocol was immunoSEQ multiplex PCR, while the TCRdb copy is restricted to in-frame clones and leaves out a portion. The data contain about 170,000 clones, roughly 81% of them singletons. The data originate from a study of blood T cell repertoires in COVID-19. Study-wide background: From T cells, B-cell-depleted T cells, or PBMCs came the material, which was cDNA or gDNA.

The V gene end was trimmed by 0 bases and the J gene end by 0 bases; junction bases not matched to a gene: 5. This CDR3 has 18 amino acids. Germline V gene sequence: CDR1 MNHEY, CDR2 SMNVEV (reference sequence). Sequencing was performed on peripheral blood. V gene TRBV27 combines with J gene TRBJ2-5; 12 nucleotides agree with TRBD2. This clonotype originated in a woman older than 75 with COVID-19, enrolled during active disease. CDR3 DNA: TGTGCCAGCAGTTTATCTGGGCTAGCGGGAGGGTACCAAGAGACCCAGTACTTC. Its translation is CASSLSGLAGGYQETQYF.